The 10 T cell receptor beta chains presented below share a single source sample, sequenced in a study of blood T cell repertoires in COVID-19 (dated by TCRdb to about 2020). The method was the immunoSEQ multiplex PCR assay. As stored in TCRdb, this immuneACCESS dataset retains in-frame rearrangements with V and J assigned. A fraction of the clones does not appear; measured against another copy, unresolved V genes explain less than half of the discrepancy, and the remainder lacks a known reason. The sample profile shows about 150,000 clones; approximately 80% of them were found once. Around 5% of the sample belongs to the ten largest clones. Material for sequencing was PBMCs or T cells enriched from blood (not recorded which). The receptors derive from a man in his 70s who had been exposed to COVID-19.

The chain is built from TRBV7-2 and TRBJ1-5, with D maybe TRBD1 (5 bases). Trimming shortened V by 1 base and J by 4 bases, and 11 bases separated the two germline ends. Germline V gene sequence: CDR1 SGHTA, CDR2 FQGNSA. This CDR3 is built from 15 residues. In DNA, the CDR3 is TGTGCCAGCAGCTTAGTTGCGGGGGGGAATCAGCCCCAGCATTTT. Translated, it gives CASSLVAGGNQPQHF.

This clone was recorded a few times. The V call is TRBV28, the J call TRBJ1-5; D ambiguous. The CDR3 length is 11 residues. Trimming pared 1 base from V and 7 bases from J, leaving 2 bases between. The germline gives CDR1 MDHEN, CDR2 SYDVKM. The CDR3 bases are TGTGCCAGCAGTTTATCACAGCCCCAGCATTTT. Protein product: CASSLSQPQHF.

This clone was detected only a few times. The genes are TRBV7-2 and TRBJ2-2; TRBD2 is a possible D gene (5 bases). The germline CDR1 and CDR2 sequences are SGHTA and FQGNSA. The CDR3 is 13 residues long. Trimming cost V 1 base and J 7 bases, with 7 bases left between them. This chain's CDR3 is CASSLERYGELFF. CDR3 sequence (DNA): TGTGCCAGCAGCTTAGAGCGGTACGGGGAGCTGTTTTTT.

This chain joins TRBV5-1 and TRBJ1-5; D might be TRBD1 (6 bases). The germline gives CDR1 SGHRS, CDR2 YFSETQ. V was trimmed by 4 bases and J by 5 bases, leaving 16 bases between them. The CDR3 is made up of 15 amino acids. In DNA form, the CDR3 reads TGCGCCAGCAGCGCCCGTCCAGGGGCAGATCAGCCCCAGCATTTT. Translating it yields CASSARPGADQPQHF.

V usage is TRBV7-9 and J usage is TRBJ1-2; TRBD1 is a possible D gene (5 bases). The CDR3 covers 15 residues. Germline V gives CDR1 SEHNR, CDR2 FQNEAQ (reference sequence). The germline V and J ends were trimmed by 1 base and 6 bases, with 15 bases remaining between them. The CDR3 loop is CASSLDPGRSDGYTF. CDR3 DNA sequence: TGTGCCAGCAGCTTAGATCCAGGGAGGTCCGATGGCTACACCTTC.

V usage is TRBV15 and J usage is TRBJ2-1; TRBD2 agrees at 10 bases. Germline V gene data show CDR1 as LNHNV and CDR2 as YYDKDF (reference sequence). With V trimmed by 1 base and J by 5 bases, 5 bases remained unmatched. The CDR3 contains 16 residues. CDR3: CATSRVLGLADNEQFF. The CDR3 region has the DNA TGTGCCACCAGCAGAGTCTTAGGACTAGCGGACAATGAGCAGTTCTTC.

The V call is TRBV7-9, the J call TRBJ1-1; D gene uncertain. Trimming removed 4 bases at V and 0 bases at J, with 6 bases between. CDR3 length: 13 amino acids. CDR1 is SEHNR, CDR2 FQNEAQ, per germline (reference sequence). CDR3 sequence reads: CASSSYLNTEAFF. As DNA, the CDR3 is TGTGCCAGCAGCTCTTACTTGAACACTGAAGCTTTCTTT.

The genes are TRBV19 and TRBJ1-6; weak D call: TRBD1 (5 bases). The V gene lost 6 bases and the J gene lost 0 bases, with 12 bases spanning the gap. This CDR3 comprises 16 residues. Germline loops: CDR1 LNHDA, CDR2 SQIVND (reference sequence). CDR3 sequence (DNA): TGTGCCAGTAGAACAGGACGGAGCTCCTATAATTCACCCCTCCACTTT. Its protein is CASRTGRSSYNSPLHF. Using reference TRBV19 and TRBJ1-6 for the parts outside the CDR3, the full variable domain is DGGITQSPKYLFRKEGQNVTLSCEQNLNHDAMYWYRQDPGQGLRLIYYSQIVNDFQKGDIAEGYSVSREKKESFPLTVTSAQKNPTAFYLCASRTGRSSYNSPLHFGNGTRLTVT.

The chain is built from TRBV19 and TRBJ2-1; 10 bases match TRBD2. This CDR3 is built from 15 residues. The germline V gene encodes CDR1 LNHDA and CDR2 SQIVND (reference sequence). The trim removed 6 bases at V and 5 bases at J, leaving 7 bases unmatched. CDR3 sequence reads: CASRDGSGGDNEQFF. The CDR3 DNA is TGTGCCAGTAGGGACGGGAGCGGGGGGGACAATGAGCAGTTCTTC.

Here the CDR3 DNA reads TGTGCCAGCAGCTCTCAGGGCACCATGAACACTGAAGCTTTCTTT. Amino acids: CASSSQGTMNTEAFF. The chain uses TRBV7-2 and TRBJ1-1; perhaps TRBD1 as D (5 bases). CDR1 SGHTA and CDR2 FQGNSA come from the germline V gene. The CDR3 has 15 residues. The germline V and J ends were trimmed by 4 bases and 0 bases, with 12 bases remaining between them.